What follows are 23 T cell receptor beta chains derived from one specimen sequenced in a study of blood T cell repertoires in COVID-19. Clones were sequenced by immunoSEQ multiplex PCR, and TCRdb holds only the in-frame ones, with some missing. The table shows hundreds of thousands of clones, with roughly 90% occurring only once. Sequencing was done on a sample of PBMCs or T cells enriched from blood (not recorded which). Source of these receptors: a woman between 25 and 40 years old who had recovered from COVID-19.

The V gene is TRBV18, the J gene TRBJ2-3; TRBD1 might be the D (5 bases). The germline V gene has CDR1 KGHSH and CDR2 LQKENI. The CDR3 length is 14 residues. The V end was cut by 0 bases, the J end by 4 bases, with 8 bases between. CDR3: CASSPPVGADTQYF. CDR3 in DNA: TGTGCCAGCTCACCACCCGTAGGGGCAGATACGCAGTATTTT.

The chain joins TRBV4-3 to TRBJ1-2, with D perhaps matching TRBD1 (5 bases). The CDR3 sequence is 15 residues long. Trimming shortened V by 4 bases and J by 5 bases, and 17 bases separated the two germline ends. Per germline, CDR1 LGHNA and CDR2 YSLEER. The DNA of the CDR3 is TGCGCCAGCAGCCCCGAAGCAGGGCCCAATTATGGCTACACCTTC. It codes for CASSPEAGPNYGYTF.

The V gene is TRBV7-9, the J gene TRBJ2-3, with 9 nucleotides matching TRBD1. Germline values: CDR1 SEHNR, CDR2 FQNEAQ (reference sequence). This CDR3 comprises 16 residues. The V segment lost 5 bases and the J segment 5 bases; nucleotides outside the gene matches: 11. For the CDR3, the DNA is TGTGCCAGCAGCCGGTTACAGGGGGCGCATCGAGATACGCAGTATTTT. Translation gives CASSRLQGAHRDTQYF.

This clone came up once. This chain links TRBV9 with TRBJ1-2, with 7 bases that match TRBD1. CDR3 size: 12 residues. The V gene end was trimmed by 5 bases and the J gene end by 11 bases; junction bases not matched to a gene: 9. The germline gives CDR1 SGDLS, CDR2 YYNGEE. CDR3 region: CASSWTGFSYTF. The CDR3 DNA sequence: TGTGCCAGCAGTTGGACAGGATTTTCGTACACCTTC.

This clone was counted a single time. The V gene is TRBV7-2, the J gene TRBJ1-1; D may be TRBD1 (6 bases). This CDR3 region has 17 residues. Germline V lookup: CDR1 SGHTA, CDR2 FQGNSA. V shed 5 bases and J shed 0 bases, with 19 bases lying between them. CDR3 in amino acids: CASSRRGGRFMNTEAFF. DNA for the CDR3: TGTGCCAGCAGCCGGAGGGGGGGGAGATTTATGAACACTGAAGCTTTCTTT.

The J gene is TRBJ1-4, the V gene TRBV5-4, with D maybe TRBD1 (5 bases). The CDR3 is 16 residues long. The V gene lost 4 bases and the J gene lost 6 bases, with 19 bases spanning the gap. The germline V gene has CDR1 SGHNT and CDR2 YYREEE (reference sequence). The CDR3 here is CASSPGVWGSDEKLFF. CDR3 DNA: TGTGCCAGCAGCCCCGGCGTTTGGGGCAGTGATGAAAAACTGTTTTTT.

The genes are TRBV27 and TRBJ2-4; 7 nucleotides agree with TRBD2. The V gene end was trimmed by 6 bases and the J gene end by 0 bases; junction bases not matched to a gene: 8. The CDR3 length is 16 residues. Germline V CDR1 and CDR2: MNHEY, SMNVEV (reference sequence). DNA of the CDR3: TGTGCCAGCAGAGGGTTCGGGGGGTTAGCCAAAAACATTCAGTACTTC. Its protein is CASRGFGGLAKNIQYF.

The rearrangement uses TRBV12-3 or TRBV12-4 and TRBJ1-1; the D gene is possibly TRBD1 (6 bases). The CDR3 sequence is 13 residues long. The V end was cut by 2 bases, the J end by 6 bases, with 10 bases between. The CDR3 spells CASSLRAGAEAFF. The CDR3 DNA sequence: TGTGCCAGCAGTTTAAGGGCAGGGGCTGAAGCTTTCTTT.

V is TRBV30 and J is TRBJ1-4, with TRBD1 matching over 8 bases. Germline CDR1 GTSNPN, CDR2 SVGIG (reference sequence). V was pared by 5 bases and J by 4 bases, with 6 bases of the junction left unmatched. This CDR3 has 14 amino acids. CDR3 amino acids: CAWSRQGINEKLFF. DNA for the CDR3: TGTGCCTGGTCTCGACAGGGGATTAATGAAAAACTGTTTTTT.

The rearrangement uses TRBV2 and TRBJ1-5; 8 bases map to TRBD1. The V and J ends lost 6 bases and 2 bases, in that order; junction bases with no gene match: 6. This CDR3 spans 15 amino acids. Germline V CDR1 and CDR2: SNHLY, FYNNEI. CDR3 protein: CASSSGTGGNQPQHF. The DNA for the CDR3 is TGTGCCAGCAGCTCCGGGACAGGCGGCAATCAGCCCCAGCATTTT.

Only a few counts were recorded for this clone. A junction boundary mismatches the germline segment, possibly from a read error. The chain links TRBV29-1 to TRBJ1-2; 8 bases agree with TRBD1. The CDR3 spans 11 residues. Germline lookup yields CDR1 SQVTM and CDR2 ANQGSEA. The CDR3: CSAESGQAGTF. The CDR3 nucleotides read TGCAGCGCTGAATCGGGACAGGCCGGCACCTTC.

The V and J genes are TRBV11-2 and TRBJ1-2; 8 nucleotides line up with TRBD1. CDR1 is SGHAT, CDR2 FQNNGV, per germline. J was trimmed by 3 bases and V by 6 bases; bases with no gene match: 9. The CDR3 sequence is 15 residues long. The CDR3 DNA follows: TGTGCCAGCAGGGGACAGGCAATTCCTGACTATGGCTACACCTTC. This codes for CASRGQAIPDYGYTF.

The CDR3 protein is CASSDWTGNANTIYF. The CDR3 DNA follows: TGCGCCAGCAGTGACTGGACAGGGAACGCGAACACCATATATTTT. The chain recombines TRBV10-2 with TRBJ1-3; 8 bases are a match to TRBD1. CDR1 is WSHSY and CDR2 is SAAADI in the germline V gene. The CDR3 covers 15 residues. The V gene end was trimmed by 3 bases and the J gene end by 7 bases; junction bases not matched to a gene: 8.

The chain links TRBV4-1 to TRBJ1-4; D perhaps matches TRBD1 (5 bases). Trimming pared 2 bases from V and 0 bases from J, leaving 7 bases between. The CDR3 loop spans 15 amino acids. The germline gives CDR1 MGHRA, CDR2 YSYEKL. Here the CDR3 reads CASSQQGSTNEKLFF. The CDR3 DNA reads TGCGCCAGCAGCCAACAGGGTTCAACTAATGAAAAACTGTTTTTT.

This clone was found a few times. In DNA form, the CDR3 reads TGTGCCAGCCGTGGGGGGACAGGGGAAATAGTAGGCTACACCTTC. Amino acids: CASRGGTGEIVGYTF. V is TRBV3-1 (or the pseudogene TRBV3-2) and J is TRBJ1-2, with 10 bases lining up with TRBD1. This CDR3 comprises 15 residues. V was clipped by 8 bases and J by 8 bases; unmatched bases: 14. Germline V lookup: CDR1 LGHDT, CDR2 YNNKEL (reference sequence).

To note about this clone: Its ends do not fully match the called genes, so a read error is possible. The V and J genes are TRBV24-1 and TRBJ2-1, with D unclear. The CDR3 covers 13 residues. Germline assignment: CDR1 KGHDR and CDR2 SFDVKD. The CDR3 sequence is CATSGLQSNEQFF. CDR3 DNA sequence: TGTGCCACCAGTGGTTTGCAGTCAAATGAGCAGTTCTTC.

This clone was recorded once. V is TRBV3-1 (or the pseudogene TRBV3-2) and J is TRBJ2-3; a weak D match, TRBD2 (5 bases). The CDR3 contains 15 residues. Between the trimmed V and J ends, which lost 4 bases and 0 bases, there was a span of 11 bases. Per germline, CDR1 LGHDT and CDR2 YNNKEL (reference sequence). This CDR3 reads CASSRTLPSTDTQYF. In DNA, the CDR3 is TGTGCCAGCAGCCGGACTCTTCCTAGCACAGATACGCAGTATTTT.

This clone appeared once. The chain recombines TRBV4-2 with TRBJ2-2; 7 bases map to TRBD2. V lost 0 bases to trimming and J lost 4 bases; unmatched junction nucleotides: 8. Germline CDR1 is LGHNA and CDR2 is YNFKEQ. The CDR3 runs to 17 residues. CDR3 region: CASSQDKGSGFTGELFF. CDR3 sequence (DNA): TGTGCCAGCAGCCAAGATAAGGGTAGCGGGTTCACCGGGGAGCTGTTTTTT.

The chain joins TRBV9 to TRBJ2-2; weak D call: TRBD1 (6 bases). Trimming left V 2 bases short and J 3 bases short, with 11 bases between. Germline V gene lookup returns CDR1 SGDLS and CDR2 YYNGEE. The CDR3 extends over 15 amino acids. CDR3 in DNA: TGTGCCAGCAGCGTCGGACAGCAGTACACCGGGGAGCTGTTTTTT. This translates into CASSVGQQYTGELFF. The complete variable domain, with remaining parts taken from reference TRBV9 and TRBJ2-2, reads DSGVTQTPKHLITATGQRVTLRCSPRSGDLSVYWYQQSLDQGLQFLIQYYNGEERAKGNILERFSAQQFPDLHSELNLSSLELGDSALYFCASSVGQQYTGELFFGEGSRLTVL.

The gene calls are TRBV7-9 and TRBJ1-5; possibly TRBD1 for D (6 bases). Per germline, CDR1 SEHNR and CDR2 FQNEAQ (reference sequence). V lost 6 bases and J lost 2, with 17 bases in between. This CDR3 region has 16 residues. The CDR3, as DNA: TGTGCCAGCAGTTTGTCTACAGGGATTGGCAATCAGCCCCAGCATTTT. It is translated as CASSLSTGIGNQPQHF.

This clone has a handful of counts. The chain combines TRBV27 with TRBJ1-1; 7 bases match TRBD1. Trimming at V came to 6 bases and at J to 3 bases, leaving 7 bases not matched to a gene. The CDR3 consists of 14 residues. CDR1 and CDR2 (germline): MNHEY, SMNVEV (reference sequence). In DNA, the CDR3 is TGTGCCAGCAGAACACAGGGGAAGGACACTGAAGCTTTCTTT. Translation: CASRTQGKDTEAFF.

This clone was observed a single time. The CDR3, as DNA: TGTGCCAGCAGCTTAGATCTGTGGGGGCAGGGGAACAACACTGAAGCTTTCTTT. This gives the protein CASSLDLWGQGNNTEAFF. The chain has TRBV11-3 and TRBJ1-1, with D maybe TRBD1 (6 bases). This CDR3 has 18 residues. Germline-derived CDR1 and CDR2 are SGHNT and YENEEA. Trimming removed 0 bases from V and 2 bases from J, with 19 bases in between.

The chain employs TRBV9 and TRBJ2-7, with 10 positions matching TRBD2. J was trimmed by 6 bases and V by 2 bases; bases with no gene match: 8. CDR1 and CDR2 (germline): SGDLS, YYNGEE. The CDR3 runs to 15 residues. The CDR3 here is CASSVLAGASGEQYF. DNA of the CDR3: TGTGCCAGCAGCGTCCTAGCGGGAGCATCCGGCGAGCAGTACTTC.